Below, 2 T cell receptor beta chains from the same sample are listed, as sequenced in a study of T cell clonality in common variable immunodeficiency. Assay used: immunoSEQ multiplex PCR; TCRdb lists only in-frame clones, some missing. The table lists 51,000 or so clones, with no singletons. The sequenced sample was peripheral blood mononuclear cells. These receptors came from a person aged 18-69 years in good health.

Turning to this clone: This may be a read error, as it is one base from a much larger clone. The CDR3 extends 3 residues past the end of the read, so its final part is completed from the germline J gene. The chain is built from TRBV7-9 and TRBJ2-7; a possible D gene is TRBD2 (5 bases). Germline CDR1 reads SEHNR; CDR2 reads FQNEAQ (reference sequence). The CDR3 covers 15 residues. Partial CDR3 DNA: TGTTCCAGCAGCTTAGTCGGGCTAGCTTTCGACGAG. Residues: CSSSLVGLAFDE. The entire CDR3 reads CSSSLVGLAFDEQYF.

This clone has ten or more counts. With the read ending 3 residues before the CDR3 end, the germline J gene is used to fill in that end. The chain links TRBV10-3 to TRBJ2-1, with TRBD2 identical over 16 bases. CDR3 length: 15 amino acids. The germline CDR1 and CDR2 sequences are ENHRY and SYGVKD. The V gene end was trimmed by 7 bases and the J gene end by 9 bases; junction bases not matched to a gene: 6. The CDR3 loop reads CAIKGTSGGAGEQFF. CDR3 DNA (partial): TGTGCCATCAAGGGGACTAGCGGGGGGGCGGGTGAG.